This passage covers 21 T cell receptor beta chains from one sample sequenced in a study of OX40 agonist ivuxolimab in advanced cancers. Sequencing used immunoSEQ multiplex PCR; TCRdb keeps in-frame clones, though not all of them. The data contain tens of thousands of clones, 70% to 90% of them singletons. The sample was CD4+ or CD8+ T cells sorted from blood, taken in a trial of the OX40 agonist ivuxolimab. These TCRs come from an adult with an advanced solid tumor such as melanoma, head and neck, liver or kidney cancer.

This rearrangement joins TRBV9 to TRBJ2-1, with TRBD2 matching over 9 bases. The junction had 5 bases not matched to a gene; V was cut back by 0 bases and J by 7 bases. Germline CDR1 SGDLS, CDR2 YYNGEE. The CDR3 length is 15 residues. CDR3 sequence reads: CASSVVLAGRNEQFF. CDR3 sequence (DNA): TGTGCCAGCAGCGTAGTACTAGCGGGCCGGAATGAGCAGTTCTTC.

The V gene is TRBV19, the J gene TRBJ1-5; D is ambiguous. The V gene lost 11 bases and the J gene lost 1 base, with 12 bases spanning the gap. CDR1 LNHDA and CDR2 SQIVND come from the germline V gene (reference sequence). This CDR3 region has 13 residues. CDR3 DNA: TGTGCCTCTCGAAACCGAAGCAATCAGCCCCAGCATTTT. This encodes CASRNRSNQPQHF. Complete variable domain (other parts from reference TRBV19 and TRBJ1-5): DGGITQSPKYLFRKEGQNVTLSCEQNLNHDAMYWYRQDPGQGLRLIYYSQIVNDFQKGDIAEGYSVSREKKESFPLTVTSAQKNPTAFYLCASRNRSNQPQHFGDGTRLSIL.

The rearrangement links TRBV5-4 to TRBJ1-1, with D hard to call. Per the germline V gene, CDR1 is SGHNT and CDR2 is YYREEE (reference sequence). Trimming pared 4 bases from V and 2 bases from J, leaving 9 bases between. The CDR3 has 13 residues. CDR3 DNA sequence: TGTGCCAGCAGCGTAACAGAAAACACTGAAGCTTTCTTT. It specifies CASSVTENTEAFF.

Points on this clone: Other DNA sequences in the same sample also yield this CDR3. The chain carries TRBV28 and TRBJ2-7, with a possible D match to TRBD1 (6 bases). From germline, CDR1 is MDHEN and CDR2 SYDVKM. The CDR3 is 13 amino acids. Trimming stripped 2 bases from V and 3 bases from J, with 8 bases between. The CDR3 loop is CASSLGRGYEQYF. The DNA for the CDR3 is TGTGCCAGCAGTTTAGGCAGGGGCTACGAGCAGTACTTC.

V gene TRBV19 combines with J gene TRBJ2-3; D call uncertain. The CDR3 is 15 residues long. Germline V gene data show CDR1 as LNHDA and CDR2 as SQIVND (reference sequence). The V end was cut by 3 bases, the J end by 1 base, with 11 bases between. CDR3 loop: CASSMAPVGTDTQYF. DNA for the CDR3: TGTGCCAGTAGTATGGCCCCCGTTGGCACAGATACGCAGTATTTT.

The rearrangement joins TRBV4-1 to TRBJ2-7; D unclear. The CDR3 totals 14 residues. The germline CDR1 and CDR2 sequences are MGHRA and YSYEKL. V lost 0 bases and J lost 5, with 11 bases in between. CDR3 coding DNA: TGCGCCAGCAGCCAAGAAGGGCTAAGCGACGAGCAGTACTTC. This sequence encodes CASSQEGLSDEQYF.

The chain joins TRBV5-1 to TRBJ2-3; D gene ambiguous. From germline, CDR1 is SGHRS and CDR2 YFSETQ. The V end lost 3 bases, the J end lost 3 bases, and 8 bases lay between the germline ends. This CDR3 has 13 residues. The CDR3 is CASSSHSTDTQYF. CDR3 sequence (DNA): TGCGCCAGCAGCTCCCATTCGACAGATACGCAGTATTTT.

This sequence joins TRBV15 and TRBJ2-3; TRBD1 matches 7 bases. CDR1 LNHNV and CDR2 YYDKDF come from the germline V gene (reference sequence). V was clipped by 6 bases and J by 0 bases; unmatched bases: 6. CDR3 length: 15 residues. For the CDR3, the DNA is TGTGCCACCAGACGTCCGGGACAGAGCACAGATACGCAGTATTTT. Its protein is CATRRPGQSTDTQYF.

The chain combines TRBV5-4 with TRBJ2-7, with 12 bases lining up with TRBD1. Looked up from germline, CDR1 is SGHNT and CDR2 is YYREEE (reference sequence). With V trimmed by 4 bases and J by 7 bases, 6 bases remained unmatched. This CDR3 has 14 residues. CDR3 sequence reads: CASSRGDRGQEQYF. CDR3 nucleotides: TGTGCCAGCAGCAGGGGGGACAGGGGGCAAGAGCAGTACTTC.

This clone was detected once. The chain carries TRBV28 and TRBJ1-4; 7 nucleotides line up with TRBD1. After removal of 3 bases from V and 7 bases from J, the junction contained 8 bases not matched to a gene. CDR3 size: 15 residues. The germline gives CDR1 MDHEN, CDR2 SYDVKM. CDR3 DNA: TGTGCCAGCAGTTTGCAACCGACAGGGTTTGAAAAACTGTTTTTT. It is translated as CASSLQPTGFEKLFF.

The CDR3 sequence is CASKHASGSDGEQYF. CDR3 DNA sequence: TGTGCCAGCAAGCATGCTAGCGGGAGTGATGGGGAGCAGTACTTC. The chain uses TRBV6-1 and TRBJ2-7; TRBD2 matches at 10 bases. V shed 7 bases and J 7 bases; nucleotides not matched to a gene: 13. The germline gives CDR1 MNHNS, CDR2 SASEGT. This CDR3 comprises 15 residues.

This chain links TRBV19 with TRBJ1-1, with D possibly being TRBD1 (6 bases). With 4 bases removed from V and 7 bases from J, the gap between germline ends came to 16 bases. Germline V gives CDR1 LNHDA, CDR2 SQIVND (reference sequence). The CDR3 sequence is 14 residues long. The CDR3 here is CASSTPGQTHEAFF. CDR3 in DNA: TGTGCCAGTAGTACACCAGGACAGACCCATGAAGCTTTCTTT.

The rearrangement joins TRBV7-3 to TRBJ2-5, with D uncertain. This CDR3 region has 14 residues. Germline assignment: CDR1 SGHTA and CDR2 FQGTGA. V was pared by 1 base and J by 7 bases, with 13 bases between. The CDR3 DNA reads as TGTGCCAGCAGCTTAAACGGGCCCATAGGGACCCAGTACTTC. It yields the protein CASSLNGPIGTQYF.

The V gene is TRBV30, the J gene TRBJ1-3, with a weak D call TRBD1 (6 bases). Germline CDR1 GTSNPN, CDR2 SVGIG (reference sequence). The CDR3 has 14 amino acids. Trimming removed 2 bases at V and 4 bases at J, with 12 bases between. In DNA, the CDR3 is TGTGCCTGGAGTCCGGGACAATCGGGAAACACCATATATTTT. Translated, it gives CAWSPGQSGNTIYF.

This rearrangement joins TRBV15 to TRBJ2-1, with 9 positions matching TRBD2. Trimming cost V 1 base and J 4 bases; bases outside gene matches: 5. The CDR3 length is 16 residues. Germline values: CDR1 LNHNV, CDR2 YYDKDF (reference sequence). CDR3 coding DNA: TGTGCCACCAGCAGAGGTCTAGCGGGATCGTACAATGAGCAGTTCTTC. Translated, it gives CATSRGLAGSYNEQFF.

The chain joins TRBV28 to TRBJ2-7, with 7 positions matching TRBD2. V lost 7 bases to trimming and J lost 2 bases; unmatched junction nucleotides: 5. The CDR3 length is 13 residues. Germline V gene data show CDR1 as MDHEN and CDR2 as SYDVKM. The CDR3 DNA follows: TGTGCCAGCACCAAGACTAGCCCCTACGAGCAGTACTTC. The encoded protein is CASTKTSPYEQYF.

The gene calls are TRBV11-2 and TRBJ2-3; D remains ambiguous. V was cut by 5 bases and J by 0 bases, with 15 bases left in between. Germline V gives CDR1 SGHAT, CDR2 FQNNGV. The CDR3 is made up of 16 amino acids. CDR3 residues: CASSEWAASSTDTQYF. CDR3 nucleotides: TGTGCCAGCAGCGAGTGGGCAGCCTCGAGCACAGATACGCAGTATTTT.

This sequence joins TRBV12-5 and TRBJ2-7, with 9 bases aligning to TRBD1. With V trimmed by 4 bases and J by 1 base, 5 bases remained unmatched. This CDR3 spans 15 amino acids. CDR1 and CDR2 from the germline V gene are LGHNT and FRNRAP. The chain's CDR3 is CASGSSGTGSYEQYF. The CDR3 DNA reads as TGTGCTAGTGGTTCGTCCGGGACAGGGTCCTACGAGCAGTACTTC.

A remark on this clone: The same CDR3 is also encoded by other DNA sequences in this sample. The V and J genes are TRBV18 and TRBJ2-7; D may be TRBD1 (6 bases). The CDR3 covers 13 residues. The germline gives CDR1 KGHSH, CDR2 LQKENI. V lost 0 bases and J lost 3, with 6 bases in between. CDR3 protein: CASSPPGGYEQYF. The CDR3 DNA reads TGTGCCAGCTCACCACCAGGGGGCTACGAGCAGTACTTC.

The chain employs TRBV5-7 and TRBJ2-7, with 9 bases identical to TRBD1. TRBV5-7 is recorded as an ORF, its role being uncertain. Trimming cost V 2 bases and J 4 bases; bases outside gene matches: 10. The CDR3 has 16 amino acids. The CDR3 region has the DNA TGTGCCAGCAGCTTTACAGGGGGCTTGGGGGGATACGAGCAGTACTTC. Encoded protein: CASSFTGGLGGYEQYF.

The chain is built from TRBV5-4 and TRBJ2-7, with unresolved D. Trimming removed 4 bases at V and 2 bases at J, with 13 bases between. CDR1 and CDR2 from the germline V gene are SGHNT and YYREEE (reference sequence). The CDR3 length is 14 residues. As DNA, the CDR3 is TGTGCCAGCAGCCGATTTGGGCCCACCTACGAGCAGTACTTC. Translation gives CASSRFGPTYEQYF. The variable domain in full, completed from reference TRBV5-4 and TRBJ2-7, reads ETGVTQSPTHLIKTRGQQVTLRCSSQSGHNTVSWYQQALGQGPQFIFQYYREEENGRGNFPPRFSGLQFPNYSSELNVNALELDDSALYLCASSRFGPTYEQYFGPGTRLTVT.